The next 23 T cell receptor beta chains were all read from a single sample in a study of cytomegalovirus exposure and HLA in healthy donors (dated by TCRdb to about 2017). Receptors were amplified or captured by the immunoSEQ multiplex PCR assay. A mixture of 60 forward primers for TCR Vbeta segments and 13 reverse primers for TCR Jbeta segments was used in the multiplex PCR. TCRdb holds this immuneACCESS table with in-frame rearrangements only. Some clones are missing; in checked studies, unresolved V genes explain under half, and the rest has no known cause. This sample gives around 91,000 clones in total; less than 70% of them show up just once. In total, the top ten clones hold about 2.5% of the sample. Sequenced: PBMCs. The receptors originated from a human donor in good health.

This clone has only a few counts. This chain connects TRBV29-1 to TRBJ1-2; D remains ambiguous. V lost 3 bases and J 4 bases, leaving 15 bases between the germline ends. Germline CDR1 and CDR2: SQVTM and ANQGSEA. The CDR3 contains 14 residues. This CDR3 reads CSVDYGLHGYGYTF. The CDR3 nucleotides are TGCAGCGTTGATTACGGTCTCCACGGCTATGGCTACACCTTC.

The V call is TRBV11-3, the J call TRBJ1-4; D is uncertain. Germline V gene sequence: CDR1 SGHNT, CDR2 YENEEA. The germline V and J ends were trimmed by 0 bases and 7 bases, with 12 bases remaining between them. The CDR3 is 15 amino acids. The CDR3, as DNA: TGTGCCAGCAGCTTAGATGTGAGGTCTGGTGAAAAACTGTTTTTT. It translates to CASSLDVRSGEKLFF. Full variable domain (missing parts from reference TRBV11-3 and TRBJ1-4): EAGVVQSPRYKIIEKKQPVAFWCNPISGHNTLYWYLQNLGQGPELLIRYENEEAVDDSQLPKDRFSAERLKGVDSTLKIQPAELGDSAVYLCASSLDVRSGEKLFFGSGTQLSVL.

This clone was seen only a few times. Germline and junction disagree at one end, which may indicate a read error. The rearrangement links TRBV7-2 to TRBJ2-3, with D possibly matching TRBD1 (6 bases). This CDR3 comprises 12 residues. In germline, CDR1 is SGHTA, CDR2 FQGNSA. The CDR3 DNA sequence: TGTGCCAGCAGCTTAGAAACGAGACAGGCCACTTTT. This translates into CASSLETRQATF.

The chain carries TRBV6-6 and TRBJ1-1, with D maybe TRBD1 (5 bases). This CDR3 contains 12 residues. Trimming cost V 7 bases and J 6 bases, with 12 bases left between them. Per germline, CDR1 MNHNY and CDR2 SVGAGI (reference sequence). The CDR3 region has the DNA TGTGCCAGCATCCAGGGTAACGCTGAAGCTTTCTTT. The encoded protein is CASIQGNAEAFF.

The chain's CDR3 is CASSGRVGTEAFF. CDR3 sequence (DNA): TGTGCCAGCAGCGGCAGGGTGGGCACTGAAGCTTTCTTT. The chain recombines TRBV7-2 with TRBJ1-1, with D tentatively TRBD1 (5 bases). The V end lost 5 bases, the J end lost 4 bases, and 11 bases lay between the germline ends. The V gene's germline CDR1 is SGHTA and CDR2 FQGNSA. The CDR3 contains 13 residues. Full variable domain (rest looked up from reference TRBV7-2 and TRBJ1-1): GAGVSQSPSNKVTEKGKDVELRCDPISGHTALYWYRQSLGQGLEFLIYFQGNSAPDKSGLPSDRFSAERTGGSVSTLTIQRTQQEDSAVYLCASSGRVGTEAFFGQGTRLTVV.

The chain joins TRBV6-1 to TRBJ2-3; tentative D call: TRBD2 (5 bases). Germline V lookup: CDR1 MNHNS, CDR2 SASEGT. This CDR3 has 13 residues. Trimming cost V 0 bases and J 6 bases, with 7 bases left between them. CDR3 sequence: CASSEARVDTQYF. The CDR3 bases are TGTGCCAGCAGTGAAGCGCGGGTGGATACGCAGTATTTT.

The chain links TRBV14 to TRBJ2-1; D is unresolved. The CDR3 consists of 14 residues. Germline V lookup: CDR1 SGHDN, CDR2 FVKESK. V was shortened by 4 bases and J by 4 bases, with 11 bases between the two germline ends. CDR3 coding DNA: TGTGCCAGCAGCCCACGCGAACTTTACAATGAGCAGTTCTTC. Residues: CASSPRELYNEQFF.

The chain has TRBV5-5 and TRBJ2-3; no clear D. This CDR3 is 14 amino acids long. V lost 2 bases to trimming and J lost 2 bases, with 9 bases between them. Looked up from germline, CDR1 is SGHKS and CDR2 is YYEKEE (reference sequence). The CDR3 DNA reads as TGTGCCAGCAGCTTTTGGCAGGACACAGATACGCAGTATTTT. This translates into CASSFWQDTDTQYF.

This clone was recorded a few times. V and J are TRBV15 and TRBJ1-1; TRBD1 aligns across 7 bases. Germline V gene sequence: CDR1 LNHNV, CDR2 YYDKDF (reference sequence). V shed 7 bases and J 3 bases; nucleotides not matched to a gene: 5. The CDR3 covers 13 residues. The CDR3 bases are TGTGCCACCACCCTCGACAGGGACACTGAAGCTTTCTTT. It codes for CATTLDRDTEAFF.

The chain carries TRBV2 and TRBJ1-5; a possible D gene is TRBD1 (6 bases). Deletions cut 8 bases from V and 5 bases from J, with 13 bases between. The CDR3 is made up of 13 amino acids. Germline V gene data show CDR1 as SNHLY and CDR2 as FYNNEI. The CDR3 region has the DNA TGTGCCAGCTCCGGGGGGCAGTATCAGCCCCAGCATTTT. It translates to CASSGGQYQPQHF.

The chain combines TRBV19 with TRBJ2-7; D uncertain. With 2 bases removed from V and 1 base from J, the gap between germline ends came to 9 bases. CDR3 length: 14 residues. Germline values: CDR1 LNHDA, CDR2 SQIVND (reference sequence). CDR3 in DNA: TGTGCCAGTAGTATACAGGCAGTTTCCTACGAGCAGTACTTC. Residues: CASSIQAVSYEQYF. Complete variable domain (other parts from reference TRBV19 and TRBJ2-7): DGGITQSPKYLFRKEGQNVTLSCEQNLNHDAMYWYRQDPGQGLRLIYYSQIVNDFQKGDIAEGYSVSREKKESFPLTVTSAQKNPTAFYLCASSIQAVSYEQYFGPGTRLTVT.

The J gene is TRBJ2-1, the V gene TRBV7-6, with D possibly being TRBD1 (5 bases). V was pared by 5 bases and J by 0 bases, with 11 bases between. This CDR3 spans 15 amino acids. Germline CDR1 reads SGHVS; CDR2 reads FNYEAQ. The CDR3 loop is CASSIPQDSYNEQFF. The CDR3 nucleotides are TGTGCCAGCAGCATACCACAGGACTCCTACAATGAGCAGTTCTTC.

The chain employs TRBV19 and TRBJ2-5, with 13 bases that match TRBD2. With V trimmed by 5 bases and J by 3 bases, 12 bases remained unmatched. Germline loops: CDR1 LNHDA, CDR2 SQIVND (reference sequence). The CDR3 is 18 residues long. CDR3 sequence reads: CASSSRLAGGWMEETQYF. CDR3 sequence (DNA): TGTGCCAGTAGTTCGCGACTAGCGGGGGGCTGGATGGAAGAGACCCAGTACTTC.

This clone appeared a few times. The chain recombines TRBV18 with TRBJ1-2, with D possibly matching TRBD1 (6 bases). This CDR3 is 17 amino acids long. The V and J ends lost 2 bases and 6 bases respectively, with 22 bases between them. Looked up from germline, CDR1 is KGHSH and CDR2 is LQKENI. The CDR3 DNA sequence: TGTGCCAGCTCACCAAGATCGGGGGGGCACGGACCCCATGGCTACACCTTC. Translating it yields CASSPRSGGHGPHGYTF.

The chain uses TRBV4-3 and TRBJ1-4, with a possible D match to TRBD1 (5 bases). The CDR3 consists of 15 residues. The V end was cut by 4 bases, the J end by 5 bases, with 14 bases between. Germline V gives CDR1 LGHNA, CDR2 YSLEER. The DNA of the CDR3 is TGCGCCAGCAGCCCTCGGTGGGAGGGGAATGAAAAACTGTTTTTT. As protein: CASSPRWEGNEKLFF.

This clone was observed a handful of times. The rearrangement uses TRBV5-1 and TRBJ1-4, with 7 bases matching TRBD1. The CDR3 sequence is 15 residues long. Losses at the gene ends were 0 bases for V and 8 bases for J; bases not matched to a gene: 7. In germline, CDR1 is SGHRS, CDR2 YFSETQ. The CDR3, as DNA: TGCGCCAGCAGCTTGGCGGCAGGGGGTAGGGAAAAACTGTTTTTT. As protein: CASSLAAGGREKLFF.

A few counts support this clone. The J gene is TRBJ1-2, the V gene TRBV5-4, with D perhaps TRBD1 (6 bases). Trimming took off 4 bases at V and 8 bases at J, with 18 bases between the two ends. Looked up from germline, CDR1 is SGHNT and CDR2 is YYREEE (reference sequence). The CDR3 loop spans 14 amino acids. The CDR3, as DNA: TGTGCCAGCAGCCAAACAGGGATCCCCTCAGGCTACACCTTC. Its translation: CASSQTGIPSGYTF.

This clone was seen only a few times. The V call is TRBV9, the J call TRBJ2-7; maybe TRBD1 (6 bases). This CDR3 spans 15 amino acids. CDR1 and CDR2 from the germline V gene are SGDLS and YYNGEE. Trimming removed 0 bases from V and 1 base from J, with 11 bases in between. In nucleotides, the CDR3 is TGTGCCAGCAGCGTAGCTATGCAGGGGTCCTACGAGCAGTACTTC. This encodes CASSVAMQGSYEQYF. The full variable domain, in which reference TRBV9 and TRBJ2-7 provide the parts outside the CDR3, is DSGVTQTPKHLITATGQRVTLRCSPRSGDLSVYWYQQSLDQGLQFLIQYYNGEERAKGNILERFSAQQFPDLHSELNLSSLELGDSALYFCASSVAMQGSYEQYFGPGTRLTVT.

The rearrangement uses TRBV7-9 and TRBJ1-4, with 9 nucleotides matching TRBD1. This CDR3 is 18 amino acids long. V shed 4 bases and J 2 bases; nucleotides not matched to a gene: 11. Germline CDR1 SEHNR, CDR2 FQNEAQ (reference sequence). Here the CDR3 DNA reads TGTGCCAGCAGCTCCCCCTTGGACAGGGGAGTCACTAATGAAAAACTGTTTTTT. Translation: CASSSPLDRGVTNEKLFF. The whole variable domain, remainder taken from reference TRBV7-9 and TRBJ1-4, is DTGVSQNPRHKITKRGQNVTFRCDPISEHNRLYWYRQTLGQGPEFLTYFQNEAQLEKSRLLSDRFSAERPKGSFSTLEIQRTEQGDSAMYLCASSSPLDRGVTNEKLFFGSGTQLSVL.

This clone was observed a few times. The V gene is TRBV7-2, the J gene TRBJ1-5, with D uncertain. Germline V gives CDR1 SGHTA, CDR2 FQGNSA. V gave up 5 bases and J gave up 7 bases, with 9 bases separating them. This CDR3 region has 12 residues. The CDR3: CASSPPGQPQHF. The CDR3 DNA reads as TGTGCCAGCAGCCCCCCCGGGCAGCCCCAGCATTTT.

V usage is TRBV7-3 and J usage is TRBJ2-3; D may be TRBD2 (6 bases). Trimming took 5 bases from V and 3 from J, leaving 18 bases between them. Germline V lookup: CDR1 SGHTA, CDR2 FQGTGA. The CDR3 is 16 residues long. The CDR3 DNA is TGTGCCAGCAGCCCTAGGCGGGCGGGAAATACAGATACGCAGTATTTT. Its protein product is CASSPRRAGNTDTQYF.

The chain carries TRBV7-2 and TRBJ1-4; TRBD1 aligns across 9 bases. J was trimmed by 10 bases and V by 3 bases; bases with no gene match: 3. This CDR3 region has 13 residues. Germline CDR1 and CDR2: SGHTA and FQGNSA. CDR3 DNA: TGTGCCAGCAGCTTGACAGGGGGAAGAAAACTGTTTTTT. Its protein product is CASSLTGGRKLFF.

This clone was seen more than once but under ten times. The chain links TRBV5-6 to TRBJ1-2; D remains unclear. The V and J ends lost 4 bases and 8 bases respectively, with 18 bases between them. The CDR3 sequence is 14 residues long. Germline V gene lookup returns CDR1 SGHDT and CDR2 YYEEEE. CDR3 in DNA: TGTGCCAGCAGCCGTTTTGACTGGTCTGAAGGCTACACCTTC. Translated: CASSRFDWSEGYTF.